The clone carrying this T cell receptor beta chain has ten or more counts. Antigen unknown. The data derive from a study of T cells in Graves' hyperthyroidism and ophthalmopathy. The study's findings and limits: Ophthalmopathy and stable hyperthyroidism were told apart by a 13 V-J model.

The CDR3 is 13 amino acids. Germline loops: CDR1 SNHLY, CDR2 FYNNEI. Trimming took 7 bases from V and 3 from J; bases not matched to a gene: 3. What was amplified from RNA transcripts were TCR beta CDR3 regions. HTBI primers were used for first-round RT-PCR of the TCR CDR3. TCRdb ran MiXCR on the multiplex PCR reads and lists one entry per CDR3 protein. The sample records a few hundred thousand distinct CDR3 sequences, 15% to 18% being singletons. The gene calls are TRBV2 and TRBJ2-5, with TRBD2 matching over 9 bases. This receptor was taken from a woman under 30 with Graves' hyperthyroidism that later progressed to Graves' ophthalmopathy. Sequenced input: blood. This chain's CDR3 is CASTSSGKETQYF. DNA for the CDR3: TGTGCCAGCACTTCTAGCGGGAAAGAGACCCAGTACTTC.